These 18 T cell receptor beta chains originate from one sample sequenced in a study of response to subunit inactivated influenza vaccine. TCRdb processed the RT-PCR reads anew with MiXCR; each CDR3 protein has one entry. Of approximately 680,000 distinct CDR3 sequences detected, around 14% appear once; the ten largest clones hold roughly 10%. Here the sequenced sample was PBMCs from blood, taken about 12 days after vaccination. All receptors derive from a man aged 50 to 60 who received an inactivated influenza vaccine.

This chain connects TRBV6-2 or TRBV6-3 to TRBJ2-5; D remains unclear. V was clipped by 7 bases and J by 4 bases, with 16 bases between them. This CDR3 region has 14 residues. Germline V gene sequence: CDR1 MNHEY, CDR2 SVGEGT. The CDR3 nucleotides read TGTGCCAGCACCCCGAGAGTTGGTGGAGAGACCCAGTACTTC. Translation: CASTPRVGGETQYF.

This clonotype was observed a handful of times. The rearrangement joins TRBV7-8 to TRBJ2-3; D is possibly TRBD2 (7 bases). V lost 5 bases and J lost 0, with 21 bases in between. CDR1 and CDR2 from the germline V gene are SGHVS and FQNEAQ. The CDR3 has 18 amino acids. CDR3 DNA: TGTGCCAGCAGCAGGGGGAGGGTAACTACGACTAGCACAGATACGCAGTATTTT. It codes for CASSRGRVTTTSTDTQYF. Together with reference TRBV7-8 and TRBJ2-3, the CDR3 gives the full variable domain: GAGVSQSPRYKVAKRGQDVALRCDPISGHVSLFWYQQALGQGPEFLTYFQNEAQLDKSGLPSDRFFAERPEGSVSTLKIQRTQQEDSAVYLCASSRGRVTTTSTDTQYFGPGTRLTVL.

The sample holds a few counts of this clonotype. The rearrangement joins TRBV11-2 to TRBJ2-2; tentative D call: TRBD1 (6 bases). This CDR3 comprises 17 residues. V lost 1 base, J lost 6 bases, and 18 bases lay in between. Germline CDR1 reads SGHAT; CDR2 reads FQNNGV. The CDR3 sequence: CASSLGYRELGAGELFF. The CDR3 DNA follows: TGTGCCAGCAGCTTAGGTTACAGGGAATTAGGCGCCGGGGAGCTGTTTTTT.

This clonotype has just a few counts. As DNA, the CDR3 is TGTGCCAGCAGCGCCGAGACAAAACTGTTTTTT. Residues: CASSAETKLFF. The chain carries TRBV7-9 and TRBJ1-4; no clear D gene. Trimming removed 5 bases at V and 10 bases at J, with 8 bases between. In germline, CDR1 is SEHNR, CDR2 FQNEAQ (reference sequence). This CDR3 is 11 amino acids long.

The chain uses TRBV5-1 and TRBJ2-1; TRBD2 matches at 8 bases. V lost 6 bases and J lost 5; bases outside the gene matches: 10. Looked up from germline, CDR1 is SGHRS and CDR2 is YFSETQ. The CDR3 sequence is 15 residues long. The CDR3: CASTFTSGLHNEQFF. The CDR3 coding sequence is TGCGCCAGCACCTTTACTAGCGGACTACACAATGAGCAGTTCTTC.

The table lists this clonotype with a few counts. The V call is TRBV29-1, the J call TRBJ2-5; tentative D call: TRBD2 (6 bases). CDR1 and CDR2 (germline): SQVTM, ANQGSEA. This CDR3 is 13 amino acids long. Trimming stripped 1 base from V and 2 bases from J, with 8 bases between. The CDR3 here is CSVEGGGQETQYF. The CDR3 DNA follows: TGCAGCGTTGAAGGGGGAGGTCAAGAGACCCAGTACTTC.

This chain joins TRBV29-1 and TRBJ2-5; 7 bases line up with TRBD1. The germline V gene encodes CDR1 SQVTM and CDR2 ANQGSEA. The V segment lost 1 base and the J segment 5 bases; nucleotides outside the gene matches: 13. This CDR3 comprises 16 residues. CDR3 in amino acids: CSVEASTGRVGETQYF. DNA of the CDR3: TGCAGCGTTGAAGCCTCGACAGGGCGGGTTGGGGAGACCCAGTACTTC.

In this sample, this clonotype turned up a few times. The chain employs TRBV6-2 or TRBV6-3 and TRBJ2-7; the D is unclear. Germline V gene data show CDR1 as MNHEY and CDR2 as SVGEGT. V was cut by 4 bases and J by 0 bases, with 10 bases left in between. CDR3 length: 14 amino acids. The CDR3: CASSSPRSSYEQYF. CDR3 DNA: TGTGCCAGCAGTTCCCCCAGGAGCTCCTACGAGCAGTACTTC.

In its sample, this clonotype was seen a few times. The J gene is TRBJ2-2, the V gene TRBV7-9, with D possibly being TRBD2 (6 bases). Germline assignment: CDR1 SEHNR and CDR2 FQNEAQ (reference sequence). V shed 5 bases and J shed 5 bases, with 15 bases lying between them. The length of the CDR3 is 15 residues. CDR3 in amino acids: CASSLGLLETGELFF. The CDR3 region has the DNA TGTGCCAGCAGCCTGGGACTTTTAGAAACCGGGGAGCTGTTTTTT.

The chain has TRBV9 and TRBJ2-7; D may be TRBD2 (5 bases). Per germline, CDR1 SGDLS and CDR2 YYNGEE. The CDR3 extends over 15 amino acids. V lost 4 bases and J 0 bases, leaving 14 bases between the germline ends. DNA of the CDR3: TGTGCCAGCAGCCTAGGAGTTGCGGGCTCCTACGAGCAGTACTTC. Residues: CASSLGVAGSYEQYF.

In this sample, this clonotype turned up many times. This chain's CDR3 is CASNVPGLSYEQYF. The CDR3 bases are TGTGCCAGCAACGTACCGGGACTTTCATACGAGCAGTACTTC. This chain joins TRBV28 and TRBJ2-7, with D possibly matching TRBD2 (6 bases). CDR1 MDHEN and CDR2 SYDVKM come from the germline V gene. Deletions cut 7 bases from V and 4 bases from J, with 17 bases between. The CDR3 sequence is 14 residues long.

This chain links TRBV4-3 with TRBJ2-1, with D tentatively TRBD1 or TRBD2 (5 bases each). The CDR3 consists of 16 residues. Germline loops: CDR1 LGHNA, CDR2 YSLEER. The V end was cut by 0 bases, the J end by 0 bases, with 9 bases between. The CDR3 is CASSQEGTSSYNEQFF. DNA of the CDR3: TGCGCCAGCAGCCAAGAAGGGACGAGCTCCTACAATGAGCAGTTCTTC.

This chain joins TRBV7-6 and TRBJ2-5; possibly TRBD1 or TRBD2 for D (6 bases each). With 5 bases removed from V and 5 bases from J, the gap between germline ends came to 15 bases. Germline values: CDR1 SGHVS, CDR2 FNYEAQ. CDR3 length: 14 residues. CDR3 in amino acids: CASSSIGGPETQYF. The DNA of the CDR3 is TGTGCCAGCAGCAGTATAGGGGGGCCGGAGACCCAGTACTTC.

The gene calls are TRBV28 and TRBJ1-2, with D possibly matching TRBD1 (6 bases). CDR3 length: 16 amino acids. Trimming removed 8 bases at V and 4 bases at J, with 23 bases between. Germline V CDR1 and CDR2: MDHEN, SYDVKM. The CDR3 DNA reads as TGTGCCAGCCTACAAGGGGGGCGGATAGGAGGCTATGGCTACACCTTC. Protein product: CASLQGGRIGGYGYTF.

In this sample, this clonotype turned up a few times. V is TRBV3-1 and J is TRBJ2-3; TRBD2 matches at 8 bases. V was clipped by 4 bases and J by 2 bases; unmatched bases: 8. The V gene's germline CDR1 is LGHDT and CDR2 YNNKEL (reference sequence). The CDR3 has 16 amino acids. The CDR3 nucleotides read TGTGCCAGCAGCCCCTCGACTAGCGCCTCCACAGATACGCAGTATTTT. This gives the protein CASSPSTSASTDTQYF.

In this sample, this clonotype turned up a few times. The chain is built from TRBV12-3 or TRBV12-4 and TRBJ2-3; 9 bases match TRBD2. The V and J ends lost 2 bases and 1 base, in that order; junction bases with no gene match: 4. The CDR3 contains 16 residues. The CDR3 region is CASSLIQRGGTDTQYF. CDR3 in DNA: TGTGCCAGCAGTTTAATCCAGCGGGGGGGCACAGATACGCAGTATTTT.

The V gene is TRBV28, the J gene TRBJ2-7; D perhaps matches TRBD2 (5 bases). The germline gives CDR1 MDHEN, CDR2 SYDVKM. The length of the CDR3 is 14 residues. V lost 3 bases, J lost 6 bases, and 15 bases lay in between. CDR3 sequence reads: CASSFGVKSGEQYF. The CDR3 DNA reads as TGTGCCAGCAGTTTTGGAGTAAAGAGCGGCGAGCAGTACTTC.

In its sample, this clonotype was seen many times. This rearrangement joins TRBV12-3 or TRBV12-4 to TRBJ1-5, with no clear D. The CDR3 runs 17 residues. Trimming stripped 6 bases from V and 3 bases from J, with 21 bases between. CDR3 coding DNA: TGTGCCAGCAGGGCAGGAGTAGGGCAGGACTTCAATCAGCCCCAGCATTTT. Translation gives CASRAGVGQDFNQPQHF.